These 12 T cell receptor beta chains were all obtained from the same sample, sequenced in a study of blood T cell repertoires in COVID-19. Sequencing was performed with immunoSEQ multiplex PCR; in TCRdb, only in-frame clones are kept and a portion is missing. The sample consists of about 100,000 clones, about 80% of them appearing once. Sequencing was done on a sample of peripheral blood. These receptor sequences come from an older woman with acute or convalescent COVID-19.

The chain links TRBV2 to TRBJ2-7, with a tentative D call TRBD1 (6 bases). Germline values: CDR1 SNHLY, CDR2 FYNNEI. The CDR3 extends over 11 amino acids. The DNA of the CDR3 is TGTGCTATCAACAGGGACTACGAGCAGTACTTC. Encoded protein: CAINRDYEQYF.

The rearrangement uses TRBV11-2 and TRBJ1-3, with 9 bases that match TRBD1. J gave up 4 bases and V 3 bases, and 7 bases lay outside the gene matches. Germline loops: CDR1 SGHAT, CDR2 FQNNGV. The CDR3 consists of 16 residues. CDR3: CASSLNPGQGGNTIYF. CDR3 bases: TGTGCCAGCAGCTTGAACCCGGGACAGGGCGGAAACACCATATATTTT. The variable domain in full, completed from reference TRBV11-2 and TRBJ1-3, reads EAGVAQSPRYKIIEKRQSVAFWCNPISGHATLYWYQQILGQGPKLLIQFQNNGVVDDSQLPKDRFSAERLKGVDSTLKIQPAKLEDSAVYLCASSLNPGQGGNTIYFGEGSWLTVV.

The V gene is TRBV5-6, the J gene TRBJ1-2, with D possibly being TRBD1 (6 bases). Germline lookup yields CDR1 SGHDT and CDR2 YYEEEE. The germline V and J ends were trimmed by 2 bases and 8 bases, with 10 bases remaining between them. The CDR3 is 12 amino acids. The CDR3 reads CASSLTGTGYTF. CDR3 nucleotide sequence: TGTGCCAGCAGCTTAACAGGGACCGGCTACACCTTC.

The rearrangement joins TRBV5-1 to TRBJ1-2; D is perhaps TRBD1 (6 bases). V lost 4 bases, J lost 0 bases, and 10 bases lay in between. Germline CDR1 is SGHRS and CDR2 is YFSETQ. The CDR3 spans 14 residues. CDR3 region: CASSLTGANYGYTF. The CDR3 region has the DNA TGCGCCAGCAGCCTGACAGGTGCTAACTATGGCTACACCTTC.

This clone turned up a few times. The CDR3 reads CASSTRDRGEQYV. The CDR3 DNA sequence: TGTGCCAGCAGCACAAGGGACAGGGGCGAGCAGTACGTC. V gene TRBV11-2 combines with J gene TRBJ2-7, with TRBD1 matching over 10 bases. Germline CDR1 and CDR2: SGHAT and FQNNGV. V shed 5 bases and J 6 bases; nucleotides not matched to a gene: 4. This CDR3 region has 13 residues.

The chain couples TRBV16 to TRBJ1-2, with TRBD1 identical over 8 bases. The CDR3 loop spans 15 amino acids. From germline, CDR1 is KGHSY and CDR2 FQNENV. Trimming at V came to 4 bases and at J to 3 bases, leaving 7 bases not matched to a gene. The chain's CDR3 is CASSPLDRDDYGYTF. The DNA for the CDR3 is TGTGCCAGCAGCCCTCTGGACAGGGATGACTATGGCTACACCTTC.

The gene calls are TRBV2 and TRBJ1-5, with 8 bases lining up with TRBD1. V shed 5 bases and J 4 bases; nucleotides not matched to a gene: 4. Germline CDR1 reads SNHLY; CDR2 reads FYNNEI. The CDR3 totals 14 residues. The CDR3 DNA reads TGTGCCAGCAGTCTCGACAGGGGTAATCAGCCCCAGCATTTT. Encoded protein: CASSLDRGNQPQHF.

This chain connects TRBV28 to TRBJ2-5; 7 positions agree with TRBD2. V gave up 8 bases and J gave up 4 bases; unmatched junction bases: 7. This CDR3 region has 13 residues. Germline V gene data show CDR1 as MDHEN and CDR2 as SYDVKM. The CDR3 DNA follows: TGTGCCAGCCGTGGGGGGGTCAGAGAGACCCAGTACTTC. Protein: CASRGGVRETQYF.

The V and J genes are TRBV7-8 and TRBJ1-1, with D possibly being TRBD1 (6 bases). Trimming stripped 10 bases from V and 0 bases from J, with 18 bases between. The CDR3 is made up of 15 amino acids. Germline values: CDR1 SGHVS, CDR2 FQNEAQ. CDR3 sequence: CAITHEGGMNTEAFF. In DNA form, the CDR3 reads TGTGCCATCACACATGAGGGGGGGATGAACACTGAAGCTTTCTTT.

In this sample, this clone turned up once. The V call is TRBV5-5, the J call TRBJ1-2; 9 bases map to TRBD1. Germline V gives CDR1 SGHKS, CDR2 YYEKEE (reference sequence). V lost 7 bases, J lost 2 bases, and 9 bases stayed unmatched. This CDR3 spans 15 amino acids. CDR3 in DNA: TGTGCCAGCCAAATCGGGACAGGGCGGAACTATGGCTACACCTTC. It encodes CASQIGTGRNYGYTF.

This rearrangement joins TRBV5-1 to TRBJ1-2; D may be TRBD1 (6 bases). Germline V gene data show CDR1 as SGHRS and CDR2 as YFSETQ. Trimming shortened V by 3 bases and J by 1 base, and 19 bases separated the two germline ends. The CDR3 loop spans 17 amino acids. CDR3 amino acids: CASSSSGTTSYNYGYTF. The CDR3 DNA is TGCGCCAGCAGCTCATCCGGGACAACCTCCTATAACTATGGCTACACCTTC.

The CDR3 DNA follows: TGCGCCAGCGGCAGGGGCCGGGACACTGAAGCTTTCTTT. This sequence encodes CASGRGRDTEAFF. This chain links TRBV5-1 with TRBJ1-1; TRBD1 is a possible D gene (6 bases). The CDR3 length is 13 residues. CDR1 and CDR2 from the germline V gene are SGHRS and YFSETQ. Trimming shortened V by 7 bases and J by 3 bases, and 13 bases separated the two germline ends.